The 26 T cell receptor beta chains below were found in one sample sequenced in a study of T cells after yellow fever vaccination. TCRdb analysed the 5' RACE reads with MiXCR anew, one entry per CDR3 protein. The table includes a few hundred thousand distinct CDR3 sequences, roughly 20% detected once. Source: PBMCs, taken before the yellow fever booster vaccination. Source of these receptors: a man between 18 and 29 years old who received the YFV17D yellow fever vaccine.

The chain recombines TRBV10-3 with TRBJ1-5, with a tentative D call TRBD1 (5 bases). Germline V gene lookup returns CDR1 ENHRY and CDR2 SYGVKD. The CDR3 contains 12 residues. The germline V and J ends were trimmed by 3 bases and 7 bases, with 7 bases remaining between them. CDR3 sequence (DNA): TGTGCCATCAGTGAAGGGGTCCAGCCCCAGCATTTT. Amino acid sequence: CAISEGVQPQHF.

The rearrangement uses TRBV14 and TRBJ2-7, with TRBD1 matching 7 bases. CDR1 SGHDN and CDR2 FVKESK come from the germline V gene. The CDR3 runs 14 residues. The trim removed 2 bases at V and 7 bases at J, leaving 8 bases unmatched. The CDR3 is CASSQIRDSVEQYF. For the CDR3, the DNA is TGTGCCAGCAGCCAAATCCGGGACAGTGTTGAGCAGTACTTC.

This clonotype was counted only a few times. The DNA for the CDR3 is TGTGCCAGCAGTTACTCGATACTAGCCACCGGGGAGCTGTTTTTT. Encoded protein: CASSYSILATGELFF. The chain links TRBV6-5 to TRBJ2-2; a possible D gene is TRBD2 (6 bases). The CDR3 consists of 15 residues. The germline V and J ends were trimmed by 0 bases and 4 bases, with 9 bases remaining between them. Germline V lookup: CDR1 MNHEY, CDR2 SVGAGI.

This rearrangement joins TRBV6-2 or TRBV6-3 to TRBJ2-7, with D unresolved. The CDR3 consists of 13 residues. The V gene's germline CDR1 is MNHEY and CDR2 SVGEGT. V dropped 8 bases and J dropped 0 bases, with 11 bases sitting between them. The CDR3 sequence is CASERPNSYEQYF. CDR3 bases: TGTGCCAGCGAACGACCGAACTCCTACGAGCAGTACTTC.

CDR3 nucleotides: TGCGCCATTAGAAGGGGCCAGGGGTGGCAGCCCCAGCATTTT. It yields the protein CAIRRGQGWQPQHF. The chain has TRBV5-1 and TRBJ1-5; the D gene is possibly TRBD1 (6 bases). The ends were cut back, 9 bases at V and 7 bases at J, with 20 bases in the middle. The CDR3 contains 14 residues. Looked up from germline, CDR1 is SGHRS and CDR2 is YFSETQ.

This clonotype was seen a few times. The chain couples TRBV7-2 to TRBJ2-2, with TRBD2 matching over 7 bases. The CDR3 runs to 16 residues. CDR1 and CDR2 (germline): SGHTA, FQGNSA. V gave up 5 bases and J gave up 1 base; unmatched junction bases: 7. CDR3 region: CASSPPGGGNTGELFF. The DNA of the CDR3 is TGTGCCAGCAGCCCCCCGGGGGGAGGGAACACCGGGGAGCTGTTTTTT.

The rearrangement joins TRBV12-3 or TRBV12-4 to TRBJ2-7, with TRBD1 identical over 8 bases. J gave up 1 base and V 4 bases, and 3 bases lay outside the gene matches. This CDR3 contains 14 residues. The CDR3: CASSSTGDSYEQYF. In DNA form, the CDR3 reads TGTGCCAGCAGTTCGACAGGGGATTCCTACGAGCAGTACTTC.

This clonotype was seen at least ten times. The V call is TRBV29-1, the J call TRBJ2-1, with 9 nucleotides matching TRBD2. From germline, CDR1 is SQVTM and CDR2 ANQGSEA. The CDR3 loop spans 14 amino acids. V gave up 3 bases and J gave up 4 bases; unmatched junction bases: 4. CDR3 nucleotide sequence: TGCAGCGTTGATCGCAGCGGGGGGTACAATGAGCAGTTCTTC. This translates into CSVDRSGGYNEQFF.

This clonotype has only a few counts. The chain has TRBV20-1 and TRBJ1-5; possibly TRBD1 for D (6 bases). This CDR3 comprises 16 residues. Germline V lookup: CDR1 DFQATT, CDR2 SNEGSKA (reference sequence). Trimming shortened V by 0 bases and J by 3 bases, and 15 bases separated the two germline ends. CDR3: CSARDVGTGPNQPQHF. DNA for the CDR3: TGCAGTGCTAGAGATGTGGGCACAGGGCCCAATCAGCCCCAGCATTTT.

The chain combines TRBV6-2 or TRBV6-3 with TRBJ2-5, with a tentative D call TRBD2 (6 bases). V was clipped by 2 bases and J by 4 bases, with 14 bases between them. CDR3 length equals 15 residues. CDR1 is MNHEY, CDR2 SVGEGT, per germline. CDR3 sequence: CASSYSAGIGETQYF. The CDR3 DNA reads as TGTGCCAGCAGTTACAGCGCGGGGATAGGAGAGACCCAGTACTTC.

The chain recombines TRBV2 with TRBJ2-1; possible D gene TRBD1, 6 bases. CDR1 and CDR2 from the germline V gene are SNHLY and FYNNEI. CDR3 length equals 13 residues. V was pared by 7 bases and J by 5 bases, with 12 bases between. For the CDR3, the DNA is TGTGCCAGCATCCAGACAGGAGACAATGAGCAGTTCTTC. The encoded protein is CASIQTGDNEQFF.

This clonotype was observed a few times. The rearrangement links TRBV20-1 to TRBJ1-6, with 10 bases aligning to TRBD1. The ends lost 6 bases at V and 7 bases at J; junction bases unmatched: 3. Germline loops: CDR1 DFQATT, CDR2 SNEGSKA (reference sequence). There are 13 residues in the CDR3. The CDR3 DNA reads as TGCAGTGCGAGGACAGGGGGAAATTCACCCCTCCACTTT. Residues: CSARTGGNSPLHF.

This clonotype occurred a few times. The chain is built from TRBV24-1 and TRBJ2-5; D might be TRBD1 (5 bases). Germline assignment: CDR1 KGHDR and CDR2 SFDVKD. The CDR3 has 16 residues. V was shortened by 4 bases and J by 1 base, with 15 bases between the two germline ends. The CDR3 nucleotides read TGTGCCACCAGTGACCCCGTGACAGTCCCCCAAGAGACCCAGTACTTC. Its translation: CATSDPVTVPQETQYF.

V is TRBV27 and J is TRBJ2-1, with TRBD2 as a possible D gene (5 bases). In germline, CDR1 is MNHEY, CDR2 SMNVEV (reference sequence). This CDR3 spans 14 amino acids. Trimming removed 5 bases from V and 7 bases from J, with 15 bases in between. The CDR3 spells CASSRGSSLNEQFF. CDR3 sequence (DNA): TGTGCCAGCAGTAGAGGTTCTAGCCTGAATGAGCAGTTCTTC.

The rearrangement joins TRBV18 to TRBJ2-4; D possibly corresponds to TRBD1 (6 bases). This CDR3 has 14 amino acids. The germline V gene encodes CDR1 KGHSH and CDR2 LQKENI. The V gene lost 5 bases and the J gene lost 1 base, with 9 bases spanning the gap. As DNA, the CDR3 is TGTGCCAGCTCAGCAACAGGGGCCAAAAACATTCAGTACTTC. Its protein product is CASSATGAKNIQYF.

This clonotype was counted between two and nine times. This chain uses TRBV18 with TRBJ1-2; 8 nucleotides align to TRBD1. Looked up from germline, CDR1 is KGHSH and CDR2 is LQKENI. Trimming cost V 5 bases and J 0 bases; bases outside gene matches: 5. The CDR3 is 15 amino acids. CDR3 bases: TGTGCCAGCTCAATCGGACAGGGAGCTAACTATGGCTACACCTTC. This encodes CASSIGQGANYGYTF.

This clonotype has just a few counts. The chain uses TRBV7-2 and TRBJ2-3; 10 bases align to TRBD1. CDR1 is SGHTA, CDR2 FQGNSA, per germline. The trim removed 5 bases at V and 3 bases at J, leaving 8 bases unmatched. The CDR3 runs to 16 residues. The CDR3 DNA is TGTGCCAGCAGCCCCAAAAGGGACAGGGGTACAGATACGCAGTATTTT. Translation gives CASSPKRDRGTDTQYF.

This clonotype was observed a handful of times. The chain couples TRBV5-1 to TRBJ2-3; 8 bases align to TRBD2. In germline, CDR1 is SGHRS, CDR2 YFSETQ. There are 16 residues in the CDR3. V shed 0 bases, J shed 1 base, and the junction held 4 bases outside the gene matches. CDR3: CASSLGGGPGTDTQYF. CDR3 nucleotide sequence: TGCGCCAGCAGCTTGGGCGGGGGGCCGGGCACAGATACGCAGTATTTT.

The J gene is TRBJ2-5, the V gene TRBV12-3 or TRBV12-4, with D possibly being TRBD2 (5 bases). The CDR3 loop spans 14 amino acids. The V and J ends lost 5 bases and 1 base respectively, with 11 bases between them. The DNA of the CDR3 is TGTGCCAGCAGTACACCGGGAACCCAAGAGACCCAGTACTTC. Translating it yields CASSTPGTQETQYF.

V and J are TRBV24-1 and TRBJ1-2; D gene uncertain. The V end was cut by 4 bases, the J end by 5 bases, with 16 bases between. Germline loops: CDR1 KGHDR, CDR2 SFDVKD. This CDR3 is 15 amino acids long. CDR3 nucleotide sequence: TGTGCCACCAGTGAACCAGCCCCAAATGGATATGGCTACACCTTC. Protein: CATSEPAPNGYGYTF.

Only one count was recorded for this clonotype. The rearrangement links TRBV2 to TRBJ1-2, with TRBD1 as a possible D gene (6 bases). This CDR3 comprises 13 residues. Trimming took off 7 bases at V and 4 bases at J, with 13 bases between the two ends. The V gene's germline CDR1 is SNHLY and CDR2 FYNNEI. The CDR3 DNA reads TGTGCCAGCACTGTCGACAGGCCCTATGGCTACACCTTC. Its translation is CASTVDRPYGYTF.

The J gene is TRBJ2-1, the V gene TRBV7-9; tentatively, D is TRBD1 or TRBD2 (5 bases each). Germline V CDR1 and CDR2: SEHNR, FQNEAQ (reference sequence). The V end was cut by 8 bases, the J end by 8 bases, with 25 bases between. The CDR3 contains 16 residues. The CDR3: CASAARPGRGGDEQFF. The CDR3 DNA reads as TGTGCCAGCGCAGCACGACCGGGACGGGGCGGCGATGAGCAGTTCTTC.

V gene TRBV7-2 combines with J gene TRBJ2-3; the D gene is possibly TRBD1 (6 bases). The V and J ends lost 6 bases and 6 bases respectively, with 13 bases between them. The CDR3 length is 13 residues. Looked up from germline, CDR1 is SGHTA and CDR2 is FQGNSA. The CDR3 is CASRNRAGDTQYF. CDR3 bases: TGTGCCAGCAGAAACAGGGCTGGCGATACGCAGTATTTT.

This chain uses TRBV6-2 or TRBV6-3 with TRBJ2-1; TRBD2 agrees at 8 bases. The CDR3 has 15 amino acids. V lost 6 bases to trimming and J lost 5 bases; unmatched junction nucleotides: 9. CDR1 is MNHEY, CDR2 SVGEGT, per germline. CDR3 protein: CASRGASGSDNEQFF. CDR3 nucleotides: TGTGCCAGCAGGGGGGCTAGCGGGTCCGACAATGAGCAGTTCTTC.

The chain links TRBV27 to TRBJ1-6; TRBD1 matches at 8 bases. V lost 6 bases, J lost 8 bases, and 6 bases stayed unmatched. Germline assignment: CDR1 MNHEY and CDR2 SMNVEV (reference sequence). The CDR3 spans 14 residues. CDR3 in amino acids: CASSRTGYDSPLHF. CDR3 in DNA: TGTGCCAGCAGCCGGACAGGGTACGATTCACCCCTCCACTTT.

In its sample, this clonotype was seen many times. This chain's CDR3 is CSASGPGLGNTGELFF. CDR3 DNA sequence: TGCAGTGCTAGCGGCCCGGGACTAGGCAACACCGGGGAGCTGTTTTTT. The chain couples TRBV20-1 to TRBJ2-2; TRBD2 agrees at 8 bases. V lost 3 bases and J lost 2; bases outside the gene matches: 8. Germline loops: CDR1 DFQATT, CDR2 SNEGSKA (reference sequence). This CDR3 has 16 amino acids.